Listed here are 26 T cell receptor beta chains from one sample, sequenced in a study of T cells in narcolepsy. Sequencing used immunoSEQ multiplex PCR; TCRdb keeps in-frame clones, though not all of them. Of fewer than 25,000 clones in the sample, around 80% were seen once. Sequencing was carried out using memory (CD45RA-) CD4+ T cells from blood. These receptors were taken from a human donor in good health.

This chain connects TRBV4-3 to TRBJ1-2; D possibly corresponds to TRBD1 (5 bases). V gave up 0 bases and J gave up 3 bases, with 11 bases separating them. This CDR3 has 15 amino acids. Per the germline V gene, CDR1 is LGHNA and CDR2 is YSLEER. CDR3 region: CASSQEEGDYYGYTF. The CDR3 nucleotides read TGCGCCAGCAGCCAAGAAGAAGGGGACTACTATGGCTACACCTTC.

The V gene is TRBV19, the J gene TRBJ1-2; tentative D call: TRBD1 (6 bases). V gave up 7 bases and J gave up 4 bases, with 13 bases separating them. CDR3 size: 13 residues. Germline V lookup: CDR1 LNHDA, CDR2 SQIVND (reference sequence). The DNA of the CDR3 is TGTGCCAGTAAAATCAGGGGAGGCTATGGCTACACCTTC. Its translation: CASKIRGGYGYTF.

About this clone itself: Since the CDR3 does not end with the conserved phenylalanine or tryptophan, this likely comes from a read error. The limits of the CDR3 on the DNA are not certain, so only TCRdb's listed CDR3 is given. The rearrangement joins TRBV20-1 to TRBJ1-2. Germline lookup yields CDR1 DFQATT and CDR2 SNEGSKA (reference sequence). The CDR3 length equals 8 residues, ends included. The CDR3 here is CSARPDLH.

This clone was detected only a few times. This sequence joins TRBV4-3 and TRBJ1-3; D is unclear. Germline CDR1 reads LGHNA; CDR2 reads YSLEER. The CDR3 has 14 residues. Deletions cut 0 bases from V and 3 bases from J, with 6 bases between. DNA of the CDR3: TGCGCCAGCAGCCAAGATTCGAATGGAAACACCATATATTTT. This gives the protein CASSQDSNGNTIYF.

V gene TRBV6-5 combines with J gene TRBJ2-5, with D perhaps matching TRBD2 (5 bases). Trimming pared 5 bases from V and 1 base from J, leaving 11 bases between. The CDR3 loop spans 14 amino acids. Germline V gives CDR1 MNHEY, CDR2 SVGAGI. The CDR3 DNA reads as TGTGCCAGCAGTGAGCGGAGCCCCCAAGAGACCCAGTACTTC. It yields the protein CASSERSPQETQYF.

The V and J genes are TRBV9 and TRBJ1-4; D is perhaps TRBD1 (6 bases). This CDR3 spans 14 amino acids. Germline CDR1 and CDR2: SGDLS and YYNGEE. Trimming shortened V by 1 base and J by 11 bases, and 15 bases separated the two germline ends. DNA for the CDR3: TGTGCCAGCAGCGTACTAGGGGGGACTGGGAAACTGTTTTTT. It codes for CASSVLGGTGKLFF.

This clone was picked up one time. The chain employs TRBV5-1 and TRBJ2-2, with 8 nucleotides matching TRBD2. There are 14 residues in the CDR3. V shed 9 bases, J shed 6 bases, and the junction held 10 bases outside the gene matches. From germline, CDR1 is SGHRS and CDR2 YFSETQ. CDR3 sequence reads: CATSPGGDAGELFF. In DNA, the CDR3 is TGCGCCACCTCGCCGGGGGGGGACGCCGGGGAGCTGTTTTTT.

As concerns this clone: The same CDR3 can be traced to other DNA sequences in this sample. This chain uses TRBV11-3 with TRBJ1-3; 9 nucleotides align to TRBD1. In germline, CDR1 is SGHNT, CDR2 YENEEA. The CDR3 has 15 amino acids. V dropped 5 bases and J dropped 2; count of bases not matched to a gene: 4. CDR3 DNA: TGTGCCAGCAGCCCAGGACAGGGGCCTGGAAACACCATATATTTT. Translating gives CASSPGQGPGNTIYF.

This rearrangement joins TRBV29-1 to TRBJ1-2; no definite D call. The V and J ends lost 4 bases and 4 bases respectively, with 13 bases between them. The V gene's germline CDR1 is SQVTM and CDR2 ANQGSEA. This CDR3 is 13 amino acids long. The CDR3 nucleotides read TGCAGCGTTGTAGGGCAATTCGGCTATGGCTACACCTTC. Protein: CSVVGQFGYGYTF.

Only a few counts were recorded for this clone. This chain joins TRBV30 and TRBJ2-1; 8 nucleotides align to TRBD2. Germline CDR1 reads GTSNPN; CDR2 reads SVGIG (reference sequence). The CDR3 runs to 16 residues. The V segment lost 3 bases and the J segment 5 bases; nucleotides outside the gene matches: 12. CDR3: CAWRRGGEVGNNEQFF. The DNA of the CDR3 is TGTGCCTGGAGACGGGGGGGAGAAGTAGGTAACAATGAGCAGTTCTTC.

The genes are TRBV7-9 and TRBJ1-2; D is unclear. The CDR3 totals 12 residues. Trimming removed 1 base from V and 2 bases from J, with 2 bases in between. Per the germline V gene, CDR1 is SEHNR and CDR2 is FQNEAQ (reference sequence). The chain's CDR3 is CASSLENYGYTF. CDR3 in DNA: TGTGCCAGCAGCTTAGAGAACTATGGCTACACCTTC.

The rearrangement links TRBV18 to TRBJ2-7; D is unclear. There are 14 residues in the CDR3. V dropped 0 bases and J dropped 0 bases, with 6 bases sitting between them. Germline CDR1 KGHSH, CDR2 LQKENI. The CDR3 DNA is TGTGCCAGCTCACCACCGGAAGGCTCCTACGAGCAGTACTTC. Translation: CASSPPEGSYEQYF.

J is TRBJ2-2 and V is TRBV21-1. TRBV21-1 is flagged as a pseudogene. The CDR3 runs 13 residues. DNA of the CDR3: TGTGCCAGCAAGGAAGGGTGCACCGGGGAGCTGTTTTTT. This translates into CASKEGCTGELFF.

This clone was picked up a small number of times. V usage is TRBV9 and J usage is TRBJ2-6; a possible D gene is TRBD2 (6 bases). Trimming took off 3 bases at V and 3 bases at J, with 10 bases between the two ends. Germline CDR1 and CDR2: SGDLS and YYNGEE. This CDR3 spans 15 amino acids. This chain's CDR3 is CASSAGTLGANVLTF. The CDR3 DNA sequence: TGTGCCAGCAGCGCAGGGACTCTTGGGGCCAACGTCCTGACTTTC.

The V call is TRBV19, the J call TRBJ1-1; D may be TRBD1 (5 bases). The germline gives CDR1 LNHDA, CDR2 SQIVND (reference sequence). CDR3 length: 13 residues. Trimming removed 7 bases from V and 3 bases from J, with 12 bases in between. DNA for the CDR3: TGTGCCAGTATGGGAGACAGATACACTGAAGCTTTCTTT. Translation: CASMGDRYTEAFF.

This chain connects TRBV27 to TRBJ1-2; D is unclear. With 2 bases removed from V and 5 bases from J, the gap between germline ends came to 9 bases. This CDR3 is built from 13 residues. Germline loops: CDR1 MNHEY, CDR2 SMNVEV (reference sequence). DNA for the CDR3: TGTGCCAGCAGTTTACAGTTCGAATATGGCTACACCTTC. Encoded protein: CASSLQFEYGYTF.

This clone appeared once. CDR3: CSLDDYGYTF. In DNA, the CDR3 is TGCAGCTTAGACGACTATGGCTACACCTTC. This chain links TRBV20-1 with TRBJ1-2; D gene ambiguous. Germline V gives CDR1 DFQATT, CDR2 SNEGSKA (reference sequence). CDR3 length equals 10 residues.

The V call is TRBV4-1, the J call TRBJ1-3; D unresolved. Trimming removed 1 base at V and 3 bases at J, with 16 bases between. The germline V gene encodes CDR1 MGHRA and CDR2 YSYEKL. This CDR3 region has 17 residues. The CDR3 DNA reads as TGCGCCAGCAGCCAAGGGTCGGGAAGGGCGGTTGGAAACACCATATATTTT. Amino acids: CASSQGSGRAVGNTIYF.

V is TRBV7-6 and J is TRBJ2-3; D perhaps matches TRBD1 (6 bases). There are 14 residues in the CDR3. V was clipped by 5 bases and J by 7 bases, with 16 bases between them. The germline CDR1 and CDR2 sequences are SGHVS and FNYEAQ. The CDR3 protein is CASSGFERGNTQYF. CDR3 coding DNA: TGTGCCAGCAGCGGGTTCGAGAGGGGGAATACGCAGTATTTT.

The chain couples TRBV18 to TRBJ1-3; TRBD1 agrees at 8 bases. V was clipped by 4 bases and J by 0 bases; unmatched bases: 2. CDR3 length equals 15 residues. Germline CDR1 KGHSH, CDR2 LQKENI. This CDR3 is CASSLGTGSGNTIYF. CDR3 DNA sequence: TGTGCCAGCTCACTGGGGACAGGCTCTGGAAACACCATATATTTT.

CDR3 sequence: CASSIPRNYGYTF. CDR3 DNA: TGTGCCAGTAGTATTCCCAGGAACTATGGCTACACCTTC. V is TRBV19 and J is TRBJ1-2; no firm D call. Trimming removed 3 bases from V and 2 bases from J, with 7 bases in between. The CDR3 sequence is 13 residues long. The germline CDR1 and CDR2 sequences are LNHDA and SQIVND (reference sequence).

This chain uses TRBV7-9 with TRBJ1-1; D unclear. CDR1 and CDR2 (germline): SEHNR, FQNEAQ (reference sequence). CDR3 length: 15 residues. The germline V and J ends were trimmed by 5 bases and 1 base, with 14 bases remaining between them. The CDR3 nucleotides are TGTGCCAGCAGCCTAACCCAGTCTGGGAACACTGAAGCTTTCTTT. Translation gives CASSLTQSGNTEAFF.

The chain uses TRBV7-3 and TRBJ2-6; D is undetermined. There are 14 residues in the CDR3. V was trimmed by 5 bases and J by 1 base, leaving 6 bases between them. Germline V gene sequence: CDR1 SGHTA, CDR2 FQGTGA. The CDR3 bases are TGTGCCAGCAGCCCCTCGTCTGGGGCCAACGTCCTGACTTTC. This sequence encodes CASSPSSGANVLTF. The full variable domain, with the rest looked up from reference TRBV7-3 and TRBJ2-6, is GAGVSQTPSNKVTEKGKYVELRCDPISGHTALYWYRQSLGQGPEFLIYFQGTGAADDSGLPNDRFFAVRPEGSVSTLKIQRTERGDSAVYLCASSPSSGANVLTFGAGSRLTVL.

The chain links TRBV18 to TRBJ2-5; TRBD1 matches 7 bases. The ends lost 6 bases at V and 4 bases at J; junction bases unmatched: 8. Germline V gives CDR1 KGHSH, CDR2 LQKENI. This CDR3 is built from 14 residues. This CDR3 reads CASSLTGQGETQYF. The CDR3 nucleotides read TGTGCCAGCTCGTTGACAGGGCAAGGAGAGACCCAGTACTTC. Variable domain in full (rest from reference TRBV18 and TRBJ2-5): NAGVMQNPRHLVRRRGQEARLRCSPMKGHSHVYWYRQLPEEGLKFMVYLQKENIIDESGMPKERFSAEFPKEGPSILRIQQVVRGDSAAYFCASSLTGQGETQYFGPGTRLLVL.

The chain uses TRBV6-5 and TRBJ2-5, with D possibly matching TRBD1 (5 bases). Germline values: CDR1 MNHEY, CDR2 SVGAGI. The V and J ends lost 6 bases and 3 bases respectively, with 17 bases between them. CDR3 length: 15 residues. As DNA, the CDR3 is TGTGCCAGCAGCCCCATGATTGGACAAAAAGAGACCCAGTACTTC. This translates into CASSPMIGQKETQYF.

This CDR3 is CASSPIPGQNTEAFF. The CDR3 DNA follows: TGCGCCAGCAGCCCAATCCCGGGGCAGAACACTGAAGCTTTCTTT. This chain links TRBV5-1 with TRBJ1-1; possible D gene TRBD1, 5 bases. The CDR3 has 15 residues. Per the germline V gene, CDR1 is SGHRS and CDR2 is YFSETQ. Trimming left V 4 bases short and J 1 base short, with 14 bases between.